This T cell receptor beta chain was observed in a study of blood T cell repertoires in COVID-19. On the study more broadly: Samples of COVID-19 (acute and convalescent) were obtained from the United States, Italy and Spain. T cells, B-cell-depleted T cells, or PBMCs provided the cDNA or gDNA that served as material.

CDR3 size: 23 residues. In terms of age and location, participants ranged from roughly 18 to 90 years and lived in about two dozen US areas. In the original analysis: Estimates of nucleated cell counts were drawn from the amplification of reference gene primers. Libraries were prepared by immunoSEQ multiplex PCR; TCRdb keeps only in-frame clonotypes and omits some of them. Clone size and V and J calls were adopted from that table, with D and trimming inferred from the DNA. Here the sample spans around 250,000 clones, over 80% being singletons. The V call is TRBV21-1, the J call TRBJ2-3; the D segment call TRBD2 is taken from the table without a DNA check. TRBV21-1 constitutes a pseudogene. The specimen was PBMCs or T cells enriched from blood (not recorded which). This clonotype was sampled from a human donor in a cohort exposed to, infected with or recovered from COVID-19 (not recorded which). The donor label of this sample is uncertain. The CDR3 loop is CASSKSKQGTSGGANTVTDTQYF. CDR3 bases: TGTGCCAGCAGCAAAAGTAAACAGGGGACTAGCGGGGGGGCAAACACAGTCACAGATACGCAGTATTTT.